The 30 T cell receptor beta chains given below trace back to one sample, sequenced in a study of T cell responses to AZD1222 COVID-19 vaccine. Profiling relied on immunoSEQ multiplex PCR, and the TCRdb table lists in-frame clones only, not all of them. The table lists more than 110,000 clones, 93% of them singletons. The sample in question was peripheral blood, obtained on day 0 of AZD1222 vaccination. The source of these receptors is an adult in good health.

The genes are TRBV3-1 (or the pseudogene TRBV3-2) and TRBJ1-5, with 8 bases that match TRBD1. CDR1 is LGHDT, CDR2 YNNKEL, per germline (reference sequence). The CDR3 sequence is 15 residues long. Trimming at V came to 4 bases and at J to 6 bases, leaving 8 bases not matched to a gene. CDR3 nucleotide sequence: TGTGCCAGCAGCCTCGGACAGGGAGGTGGTCAGCCCCAGCATTTT. Translation gives CASSLGQGGGQPQHF.

This chain links TRBV5-1 with TRBJ2-7; D remains ambiguous. Trimming removed 3 bases at V and 6 bases at J, with 13 bases between. The CDR3 is 13 amino acids. Germline-derived CDR1 and CDR2 are SGHRS and YFSETQ. This CDR3 reads CASSWAQMGEQYF. CDR3 DNA: TGCGCCAGCAGCTGGGCCCAGATGGGCGAGCAGTACTTC. Full variable domain (missing parts from reference TRBV5-1 and TRBJ2-7): KAGVTQTPRYLIKTRGQQVTLSCSPISGHRSVSWYQQTPGQGLQFLFEYFSETQRNKGNFPGRFSGRQFSNSRSEMNVSTLELGDSALYLCASSWAQMGEQYFGPGTRLTVT.

The chain couples TRBV7-9 to TRBJ1-3; 9 positions match TRBD1. Germline assignment: CDR1 SEHNR and CDR2 FQNEAQ (reference sequence). V lost 4 bases, J lost 2 bases, and 12 bases stayed unmatched. The CDR3 extends over 18 amino acids. The CDR3: CASSSPLTGGGTGNTIYF. CDR3 sequence (DNA): TGTGCCAGCAGCTCCCCGCTGACAGGGGGGGGGACTGGAAACACCATATATTTT.

The gene calls are TRBV28 and TRBJ2-3; D is possibly TRBD1 (6 bases). Germline V gene sequence: CDR1 MDHEN, CDR2 SYDVKM. V was cut by 4 bases and J by 4 bases, with 15 bases left in between. The CDR3 has 15 residues. CDR3 bases: TGTGCCAGCAGTTCCCGACAGGCAACGGCAGATACGCAGTATTTT. Its translation is CASSSRQATADTQYF.

This CDR3 is CASSTNPAGNEQFF. DNA of the CDR3: TGTGCCAGCAGCACGAACCCTGCGGGGAATGAGCAGTTCTTC. The chain recombines TRBV5-4 with TRBJ2-1, with TRBD2 as a possible D gene (6 bases). The CDR3 consists of 14 residues. Germline CDR1 SGHNT, CDR2 YYREEE (reference sequence). V was trimmed by 4 bases and J by 7 bases, leaving 15 bases between them.

V usage is TRBV19 and J usage is TRBJ2-1; D not resolved. The V end was cut by 5 bases, the J end by 1 base, with 15 bases between. This CDR3 spans 16 amino acids. From germline, CDR1 is LNHDA and CDR2 SQIVND (reference sequence). The CDR3 here is CASSRQKVESYNEQFF. CDR3 in DNA: TGTGCCAGTAGTCGGCAGAAAGTAGAGTCCTACAATGAGCAGTTCTTC. The complete variable domain, with remaining parts taken from reference TRBV19 and TRBJ2-1, reads DGGITQSPKYLFRKEGQNVTLSCEQNLNHDAMYWYRQDPGQGLRLIYYSQIVNDFQKGDIAEGYSVSREKKESFPLTVTSAQKNPTAFYLCASSRQKVESYNEQFFGPGTRLTVL.

The genes are TRBV5-1 and TRBJ1-4; 9 nucleotides align to TRBD1. CDR1 is SGHRS, CDR2 YFSETQ, per germline. V shed 3 bases and J 5 bases; nucleotides not matched to a gene: 5. The CDR3 length is 15 residues. CDR3 nucleotides: TGCGCCAGCAGCTCCACCGGGACAGGGAATGAAAAACTGTTTTTT. As protein: CASSSTGTGNEKLFF.

This clone came up once. The J gene is TRBJ2-7, the V gene TRBV6-6; TRBD1 aligns across 9 bases. The CDR3 has 14 residues. Germline loops: CDR1 MNHNY, CDR2 SVGAGI (reference sequence). The ends lost 7 bases at V and 3 bases at J; junction bases unmatched: 7. CDR3 in amino acids: CASIAGQGYYEQYF. The CDR3, as DNA: TGTGCCAGCATCGCGGGACAGGGTTACTACGAGCAGTACTTC.

This sequence joins TRBV27 and TRBJ1-5; D is unclear. The CDR3 loop spans 15 amino acids. Deletions cut 5 bases from V and 6 bases from J, with 17 bases between. Germline CDR1 reads MNHEY; CDR2 reads SMNVEV (reference sequence). As DNA, the CDR3 is TGTGCCAGCAGTCCCTTACCGGGCCTTTTTCAGCCCCAGCATTTT. It yields the protein CASSPLPGLFQPQHF.

The J gene is TRBJ1-1, the V gene TRBV30; possible D gene TRBD1, 6 bases. The CDR3 has 15 residues. V was trimmed by 4 bases and J by 1 base, leaving 16 bases between them. Germline-derived CDR1 and CDR2 are GTSNPN and SVGIG (reference sequence). For the CDR3, the DNA is TGTGCCTGGACCGGGGACACCGGTAGGAACACTGAAGCTTTCTTT. This codes for CAWTGDTGRNTEAFF.

A word on this clone: The sample contains more than one DNA sequence encoding this CDR3. The rearrangement joins TRBV5-1 to TRBJ1-4, with D possibly matching TRBD1 (6 bases). Per germline, CDR1 SGHRS and CDR2 YFSETQ. Trimming stripped 0 bases from V and 5 bases from J, with 8 bases between. This CDR3 has 14 residues. CDR3 nucleotide sequence: TGCGCCAGCAGCTTGGGGACAGCAAATGAAAAACTGTTTTTT. Protein sequence: CASSLGTANEKLFF.

The chain is built from TRBV19 and TRBJ2-7, with TRBD1 identical over 9 bases. V trimming: 4 bases; J trimming: 2 bases; junction bases outside the gene matches: 9. The CDR3 is 16 amino acids. The V gene's germline CDR1 is LNHDA and CDR2 SQIVND (reference sequence). Written as DNA, the CDR3 is TGTGCCAGTAGTAGAGGGCGGGACAGGGTACCCTACGAGCAGTACTTC. It is translated as CASSRGRDRVPYEQYF.

In DNA form, the CDR3 reads TGCGCCAGCAGCTGGGGGGACAGTTACAATGAGCAGTTCTTC. Residues: CASSWGDSYNEQFF. J is TRBJ2-1 and V is TRBV5-1; a weak D match, TRBD1 (7 bases). This CDR3 contains 14 residues. V lost 3 bases, J lost 4 bases, and 11 bases lay in between. CDR1 SGHRS and CDR2 YFSETQ come from the germline V gene.

V gene TRBV2 combines with J gene TRBJ1-2, with D unclear. CDR1 is SNHLY and CDR2 is FYNNEI in the germline V gene. This CDR3 spans 14 amino acids. Trimming cost V 0 bases and J 2 bases, with 7 bases left between them. CDR3 DNA sequence: TGTGCCAGCAGTGAAGCATACACCAACTATGGCTACACCTTC. It codes for CASSEAYTNYGYTF.

The rearrangement links TRBV25-1 to TRBJ1-2, with 9 bases fitting TRBD1. The germline V gene has CDR1 MGHDK and CDR2 SYGVNS. The CDR3 length is 13 residues. The J segment lost 6 bases and the V segment lost 7 bases, leaving 6 bases of the junction unmatched. The CDR3 region has the DNA TGTGCCAGCAATACAGGGGGCGGGCATGGCTACACCTTC. This encodes CASNTGGGHGYTF.

The chain joins TRBV27 to TRBJ1-1; D is unclear. The CDR3 contains 13 residues. Trimming removed 1 base at V and 1 base at J, with 4 bases between. Germline CDR1 MNHEY, CDR2 SMNVEV (reference sequence). The CDR3 protein is CASSLYANTEAFF. CDR3 bases: TGTGCCAGCAGTTTATACGCGAACACTGAAGCTTTCTTT.

A word on this clone: This sample includes further DNA sequences coding for the same CDR3. The rearrangement joins TRBV5-1 to TRBJ2-7; 7 bases line up with TRBD1. The length of the CDR3 is 12 residues. The germline V gene encodes CDR1 SGHRS and CDR2 YFSETQ. J was trimmed by 2 bases and V by 4 bases; bases with no gene match: 0. The CDR3: CASSQGAYEQYF. The CDR3 region has the DNA TGCGCCAGCAGCCAGGGGGCCTACGAGCAGTACTTC.

J is TRBJ2-3 and V is TRBV6-5; D gene ambiguous. This CDR3 is built from 13 residues. V lost 5 bases, J lost 3 bases, and 9 bases lay in between. CDR1 MNHEY and CDR2 SVGAGI come from the germline V gene. The DNA of the CDR3 is TGTGCCAGCAGTACCGAACGGACAGATACGCAGTATTTT. This translates into CASSTERTDTQYF.

V is TRBV7-9 and J is TRBJ2-7, with D hard to call. Germline V gene data show CDR1 as SEHNR and CDR2 as FQNEAQ (reference sequence). The CDR3 consists of 16 residues. V lost 2 bases to trimming and J lost 0 bases, with 14 bases between them. CDR3 sequence: CASSLSFFADSYEQYF. The CDR3 nucleotides read TGTGCCAGCAGCTTAAGCTTTTTTGCAGACTCCTACGAGCAGTACTTC.

The chain combines TRBV5-1 with TRBJ2-3; D is ambiguous. CDR1 is SGHRS, CDR2 YFSETQ, per germline. This CDR3 region has 12 residues. Trimming left V 4 bases short and J 2 bases short, with 5 bases between. This CDR3 is CASSPTTDTQYF. CDR3 DNA sequence: TGCGCCAGCAGCCCGACCACAGATACGCAGTATTTT.

The table lists this clone with a count of one. The CDR3 DNA is TGTGCCAGCAGTTACGTTGGAGGGAACTACGAGCAGTACTTC. Its protein product is CASSYVGGNYEQYF. V usage is TRBV6-6 and J usage is TRBJ2-7; the D gene is possibly TRBD2 (6 bases). Germline V CDR1 and CDR2: MNHNY, SVGAGI (reference sequence). The germline V and J ends were trimmed by 2 bases and 3 bases, with 11 bases remaining between them. The length of the CDR3 is 14 residues.

This clone was recorded a few times. CDR3 nucleotides: TGTGCCAGCAGCGTAAATTCCAATTCACCCCTCCACTTT. Translated, it gives CASSVNSNSPLHF. The gene calls are TRBV9 and TRBJ1-6; D uncertain. Germline lookup yields CDR1 SGDLS and CDR2 YYNGEE. The CDR3 sequence is 13 residues long. The ends were cut back, 1 base at V and 7 bases at J, with 6 bases in the middle.

This clone was seen just once. J is TRBJ1-6 and V is TRBV6-1; D unclear. The germline V gene has CDR1 MNHNS and CDR2 SASEGT. V was pared by 3 bases and J by 3 bases, with 6 bases between. CDR3 length: 14 amino acids. CDR3 DNA sequence: TGTGCCAGCAGTGACGGGAGCTATAATTCACCCCTCCACTTT. Protein product: CASSDGSYNSPLHF.

The V gene is TRBV3-1 (or the pseudogene TRBV3-2), the J gene TRBJ1-1; 10 positions match TRBD1. This CDR3 comprises 13 residues. The V gene's germline CDR1 is LGHDT and CDR2 YNNKEL (reference sequence). The ends lost 8 bases at V and 3 bases at J; junction bases unmatched: 3. The DNA of the CDR3 is TGTGCCAGCGGAGGGACAGGGGACACTGAAGCTTTCTTT. It yields the protein CASGGTGDTEAFF.

The chain employs TRBV9 and TRBJ1-2; TRBD1 might be the D (5 bases). Germline values: CDR1 SGDLS, CDR2 YYNGEE. V was shortened by 0 bases and J by 6 bases, with 12 bases between the two germline ends. There are 14 residues in the CDR3. The CDR3 coding sequence is TGTGCCAGCAGCGTAGGGCCAGGGCTCGATGGCTACACCTTC. Encoded protein: CASSVGPGLDGYTF. Complete variable domain (other parts from reference TRBV9 and TRBJ1-2): DSGVTQTPKHLITATGQRVTLRCSPRSGDLSVYWYQQSLDQGLQFLIQYYNGEERAKGNILERFSAQQFPDLHSELNLSSLELGDSALYFCASSVGPGLDGYTFGSGTRLTVV.

CDR3 region: CASRTSEIPPSTDTQYF. CDR3 bases: TGTGCCAGCAGGACATCGGAGATTCCTCCCAGCACAGATACGCAGTATTTT. This rearrangement joins TRBV27 to TRBJ2-3, with D unresolved. The CDR3 totals 17 residues. The V gene's germline CDR1 is MNHEY and CDR2 SMNVEV (reference sequence). Trimming took 6 bases from V and 0 from J, leaving 19 bases between them.

This chain links TRBV29-1 with TRBJ1-2; the D is unclear. The CDR3 totals 12 residues. Trimming removed 1 base from V and 4 bases from J, with 7 bases in between. Per germline, CDR1 SQVTM and CDR2 ANQGSEA. This CDR3 is CSVEGTSYGYTF. CDR3 DNA sequence: TGCAGCGTTGAAGGGACGAGCTATGGCTACACCTTC.

This clone has just one count. The chain carries TRBV11-2 and TRBJ2-1; a weak D match, TRBD2 (6 bases). CDR1 is SGHAT, CDR2 FQNNGV, per germline. V lost 5 bases to trimming and J lost 0 bases, with 8 bases between them. The length of the CDR3 is 14 residues. The DNA for the CDR3 is TGTGCCAGCAGCCCCGGGAGCTCCTACAATGAGCAGTTCTTC. Amino acid sequence: CASSPGSSYNEQFF.

This clone was seen once. The chain couples TRBV2 to TRBJ2-7, with TRBD1 identical over 7 bases. CDR3 length: 16 amino acids. CDR1 and CDR2 from the germline V gene are SNHLY and FYNNEI. Germline trimming cut 6 bases from V and 0 bases from J; bases unmatched to any gene: 11. The DNA of the CDR3 is TGTGCCAGCAGCGGAATTTCGGGACAGCGCTCCTACGAGCAGTACTTC. Its protein product is CASSGISGQRSYEQYF. Complete variable domain (other parts from reference TRBV2 and TRBJ2-7): EPEVTQTPSHQVTQMGQEVILRCVPISNHLYFYWYRQILGQKVEFLVSFYNNEISEKSEIFDDQFSVERPDGSNFTLKIRSTKLEDSAMYFCASSGISGQRSYEQYFGPGTRLTVT.

V and J are TRBV7-2 and TRBJ2-7; a weak D match, TRBD1 (6 bases). Deletions cut 1 base from V and 5 bases from J, with 9 bases between. Germline V gives CDR1 SGHTA, CDR2 FQGNSA. The CDR3 consists of 13 residues. The CDR3 DNA sequence: TGTGCCAGCAGCTTAGGTAGGGGGAACGAGCAGTACTTC. It encodes CASSLGRGNEQYF.